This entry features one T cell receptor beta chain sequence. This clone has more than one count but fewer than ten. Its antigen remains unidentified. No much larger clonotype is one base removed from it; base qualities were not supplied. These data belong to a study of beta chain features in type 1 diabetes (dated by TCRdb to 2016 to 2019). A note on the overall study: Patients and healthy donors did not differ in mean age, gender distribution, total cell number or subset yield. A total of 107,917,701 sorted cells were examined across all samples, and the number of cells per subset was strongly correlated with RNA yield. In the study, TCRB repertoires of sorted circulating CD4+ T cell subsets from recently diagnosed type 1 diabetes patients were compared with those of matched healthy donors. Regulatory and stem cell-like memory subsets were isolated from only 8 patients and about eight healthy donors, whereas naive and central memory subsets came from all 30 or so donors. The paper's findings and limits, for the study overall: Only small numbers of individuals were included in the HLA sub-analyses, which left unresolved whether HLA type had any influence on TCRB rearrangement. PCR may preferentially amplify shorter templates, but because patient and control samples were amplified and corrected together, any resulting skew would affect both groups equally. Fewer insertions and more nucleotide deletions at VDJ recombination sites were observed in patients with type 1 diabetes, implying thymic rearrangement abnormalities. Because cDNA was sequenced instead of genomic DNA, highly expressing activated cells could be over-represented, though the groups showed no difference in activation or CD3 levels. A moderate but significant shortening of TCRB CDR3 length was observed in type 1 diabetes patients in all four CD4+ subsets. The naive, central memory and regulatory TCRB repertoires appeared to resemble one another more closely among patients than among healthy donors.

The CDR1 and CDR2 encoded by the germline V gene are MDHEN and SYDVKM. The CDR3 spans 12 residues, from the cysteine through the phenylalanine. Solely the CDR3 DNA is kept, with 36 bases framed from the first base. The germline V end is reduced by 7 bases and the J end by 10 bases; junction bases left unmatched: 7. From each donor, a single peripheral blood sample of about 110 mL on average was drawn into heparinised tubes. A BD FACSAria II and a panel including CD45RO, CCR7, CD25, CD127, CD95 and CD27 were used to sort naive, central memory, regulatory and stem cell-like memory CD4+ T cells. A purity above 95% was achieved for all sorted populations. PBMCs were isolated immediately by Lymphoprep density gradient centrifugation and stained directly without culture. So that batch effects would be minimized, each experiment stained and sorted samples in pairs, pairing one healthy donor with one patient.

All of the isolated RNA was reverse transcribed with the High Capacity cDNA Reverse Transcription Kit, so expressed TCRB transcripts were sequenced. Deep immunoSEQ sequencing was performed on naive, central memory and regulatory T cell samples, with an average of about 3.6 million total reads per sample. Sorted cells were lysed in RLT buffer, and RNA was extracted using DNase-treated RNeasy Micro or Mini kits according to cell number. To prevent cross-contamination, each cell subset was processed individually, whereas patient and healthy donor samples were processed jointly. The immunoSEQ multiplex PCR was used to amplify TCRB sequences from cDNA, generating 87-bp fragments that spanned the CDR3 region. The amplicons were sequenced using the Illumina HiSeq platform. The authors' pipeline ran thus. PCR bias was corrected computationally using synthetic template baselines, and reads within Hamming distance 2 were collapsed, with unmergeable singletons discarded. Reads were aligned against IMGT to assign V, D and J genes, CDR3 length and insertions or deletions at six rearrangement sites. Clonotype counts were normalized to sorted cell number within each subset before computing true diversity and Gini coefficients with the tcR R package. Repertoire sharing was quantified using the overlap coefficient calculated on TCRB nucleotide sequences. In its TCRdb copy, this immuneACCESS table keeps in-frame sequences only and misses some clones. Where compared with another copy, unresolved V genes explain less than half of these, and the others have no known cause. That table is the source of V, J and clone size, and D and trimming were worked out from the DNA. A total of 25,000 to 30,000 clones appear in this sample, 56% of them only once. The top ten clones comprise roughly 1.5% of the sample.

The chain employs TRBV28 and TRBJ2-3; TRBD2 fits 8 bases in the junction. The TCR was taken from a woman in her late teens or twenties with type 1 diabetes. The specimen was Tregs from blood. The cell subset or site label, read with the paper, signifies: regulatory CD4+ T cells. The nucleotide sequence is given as TGTGCCAGCATCACGGTAGCGGGACCGCAGTATTTT. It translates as CASITVAGPQYF.